The present entry profiles one T cell receptor beta chain with its context. This specimen belongs to a study of T cell changes during pregnancy in multiple sclerosis. Looked up from germline, CDR1 is SNHLY and CDR2 is FYNNEI. With 6 bases clipped from V and 2 bases from J, the junction kept 12 bases outside the gene matches. CDR3 length: 16 residues. Method: immunoSEQ multiplex PCR; TCRdb's copy keeps in-frame clones and lacks some. The table shows approximately 60,000 clones, with about 93% occurring only once. The sequence was collected from a female donor with multiple sclerosis, enrolled in a pregnancy study. This sequence joins TRBV2 and TRBJ1-1; 7 bases are shared with TRBD1. The input for sequencing was CD4+ T cells from peripheral blood mononuclear cells, taken before pregnancy. CDR3 sequence (DNA): TGTGCCAGCAGGAGGGACAGAAGCTTAATTAACACTGAAGCTTTCTTT. Translating gives CASRRDRSLINTEAFF.